A single sample gave rise to the 23 T cell receptor beta chains below, sequenced in a study of blood T cell repertoires in COVID-19. TCRdb keeps only in-frame clones here, not all; method: immunoSEQ multiplex PCR. The repertoire holds 110,000 or so clones, with more than 70% as singletons. Specimen: peripheral blood. The receptors come from a woman in her 70s who had recovered from COVID-19.

V is TRBV6-2 or TRBV6-3 and J is TRBJ2-5; possibly TRBD1 for D (5 bases). Trimming removed 0 bases at V and 2 bases at J, with 13 bases between. Germline CDR1 MNHEY, CDR2 SVGEGT. This CDR3 has 16 residues. Here the CDR3 reads CASSYSPNRLQETQYF. Here the CDR3 DNA reads TGTGCCAGCAGTTACTCCCCTAACAGGTTACAAGAGACCCAGTACTTC.

The chain is built from TRBV4-3 and TRBJ2-1; a weak D match, TRBD2 (7 bases). This CDR3 region has 16 residues. Germline values: CDR1 LGHNA, CDR2 YSLEER. V gave up 4 bases and J gave up 8 bases, with 21 bases separating them. CDR3 bases: TGCGCCAGCAGCCGTGTTTCGGGGGGCGCGGGTCATGAGCAGTTCTTC. This encodes CASSRVSGGAGHEQFF.

This clone was found once. The V and J genes are TRBV6-5 and TRBJ1-2; 7 bases align to TRBD1. Looked up from germline, CDR1 is MNHEY and CDR2 is SVGAGI. CDR3 length: 12 residues. Trimming removed 10 bases from V and 8 bases from J; junction bases left unmatched: 10. In DNA form, the CDR3 reads TGTGCCATACAGGGGAGAGAAGGAGGCTACACCTTC. It is translated as CAIQGREGGYTF.

The J gene is TRBJ1-4, the V gene TRBV6-2 or TRBV6-3; 8 bases align to TRBD1. V lost 4 bases, J lost 2 bases, and 6 bases stayed unmatched. This CDR3 is built from 16 residues. Germline V gives CDR1 MNHEY, CDR2 SVGEGT. CDR3 bases: TGTGCCAGCAGTTCCCGACAGGGGACCACTAATGAAAAACTGTTTTTT. Amino acid sequence: CASSSRQGTTNEKLFF.

This clone was seen a handful of times. This chain joins TRBV4-2 and TRBJ2-2; D possibly corresponds to TRBD2 (5 bases). Trimming took off 1 base at V and 4 bases at J, with 13 bases between the two ends. Per the germline V gene, CDR1 is LGHNA and CDR2 is YNFKEQ. The CDR3 has 16 residues. CDR3 in amino acids: CASSQAVGEGTGELFF. CDR3 coding DNA: TGTGCCAGCAGCCAAGCGGTGGGCGAGGGCACCGGGGAGCTGTTTTTT.

The rearrangement uses TRBV7-8 and TRBJ2-5, with 7 bases fitting TRBD2. The V gene end was trimmed by 5 bases and the J gene end by 1 base; junction bases not matched to a gene: 4. In germline, CDR1 is SGHVS, CDR2 FQNEAQ. The CDR3 is made up of 14 amino acids. CDR3 region: CASSRGRGQETQYF. The DNA for the CDR3 is TGTGCCAGCAGCCGAGGGAGGGGCCAAGAGACCCAGTACTTC.

The chain is built from TRBV15 and TRBJ2-1, with 7 bases that match TRBD1. The CDR3 length is 15 residues. CDR1 LNHNV and CDR2 YYDKDF come from the germline V gene (reference sequence). V shed 6 bases and J 4 bases; nucleotides not matched to a gene: 9. The CDR3: CATRKTGPLYNEQFF. In nucleotides, the CDR3 is TGTGCCACCAGAAAGACAGGGCCATTGTACAATGAGCAGTTCTTC.

The genes are TRBV6-5 and TRBJ2-1, with 10 bases fitting TRBD2. The germline V gene encodes CDR1 MNHEY and CDR2 SVGAGI. V dropped 2 bases and J dropped 7; count of bases not matched to a gene: 8. The length of the CDR3 is 16 residues. The CDR3 DNA is TGTGCCAGCAGTTACCGGCTAGCGGGGGAAAGGAATGAGCAGTTCTTC. It codes for CASSYRLAGERNEQFF.

This chain uses TRBV28 with TRBJ1-3; no firm D call. Per germline, CDR1 MDHEN and CDR2 SYDVKM. The CDR3 contains 14 residues. Trimming removed 10 bases from V and 5 bases from J, with 18 bases in between. CDR3 loop: CATRAGGQRNTIYF. Written as DNA, the CDR3 is TGTGCCACCCGAGCTGGAGGGCAAAGAAACACCATATATTTT.

The chain has TRBV6-5 and TRBJ2-7; 9 nucleotides match TRBD2. CDR3 length: 14 residues. The germline V gene has CDR1 MNHEY and CDR2 SVGAGI. Losses at the gene ends were 5 bases for V and 2 bases for J; bases not matched to a gene: 4. The CDR3 protein is CASSPSGRPYEQYF. CDR3 in DNA: TGTGCCAGCAGTCCCAGCGGGAGGCCCTACGAGCAGTACTTC.

The rearrangement joins TRBV30 to TRBJ1-4; D is unclear. Germline assignment: CDR1 GTSNPN and CDR2 SVGIG (reference sequence). CDR3 size: 14 residues. The DNA of the CDR3 is TGTGTCGTTTGGGCTCCAGGAACTAATGAAAAACTGTTTTTT. This translates into CVVWAPGTNEKLFF.

This clone was recorded only once. The chain is built from TRBV18 and TRBJ2-3; D gene uncertain. The CDR3 contains 13 residues. V shed 8 bases and J shed 0 bases, with 9 bases lying between them. The germline V gene has CDR1 KGHSH and CDR2 LQKENI. The CDR3 spells CASTTPSTDTQYF. CDR3 DNA: TGTGCCAGCACTACCCCGAGCACAGATACGCAGTATTTT.

The chain employs TRBV7-2 and TRBJ1-4; D is unresolved. The CDR3 spans 16 residues. Germline CDR1 is SGHTA and CDR2 is FQGNSA. Between the trimmed V and J ends, which lost 3 bases and 0 bases, there was a span of 11 bases. CDR3 sequence (DNA): TGTGCCAGCAGCTTTTACCCAGTTTCAACTAATGAAAAACTGTTTTTT. Amino acids: CASSFYPVSTNEKLFF.

The V call is TRBV6-2 or TRBV6-3, the J call TRBJ2-4; 9 bases align to TRBD2. V dropped 2 bases and J dropped 0; count of bases not matched to a gene: 14. From germline, CDR1 is MNHEY and CDR2 SVGEGT. This CDR3 contains 20 residues. The CDR3 spells CASSYPSGTPVRLAKNIQYF. CDR3 in DNA: TGTGCCAGCAGTTACCCTAGCGGGACGCCCGTCAGACTAGCCAAAAACATTCAGTACTTC.

This clone was observed a single time. V usage is TRBV7-2 and J usage is TRBJ1-1, with unresolved D. The CDR3 runs to 14 residues. Germline CDR1 and CDR2: SGHTA and FQGNSA. The V and J ends lost 1 base and 1 base respectively, with 7 bases between them. CDR3 loop: CASSLVGKNTEAFF. CDR3 bases: TGTGCCAGCAGCTTAGTGGGCAAGAACACTGAAGCTTTCTTT.

The chain is built from TRBV4-2 and TRBJ2-6, with a weak D call TRBD2 (5 bases). The CDR3 sequence is 16 residues long. Looked up from germline, CDR1 is LGHNA and CDR2 is YNFKEQ. Trimming took 3 bases from V and 1 from J, leaving 10 bases between them. CDR3 sequence (DNA): TGTGCCAGCAGCCAGGAGCTAGCTTCTGGGGCCAACGTCCTGACTTTC. This encodes CASSQELASGANVLTF.

The chain combines TRBV7-3 with TRBJ2-3, with 7 bases that match TRBD1. The J segment lost 1 base and the V segment lost 5 bases, leaving 3 bases of the junction unmatched. CDR1 is SGHTA, CDR2 FQGTGA, per germline. The CDR3 covers 14 residues. This CDR3 reads CASSPGTGTDTQYF. The CDR3 DNA follows: TGTGCCAGCAGCCCCGGGACAGGCACAGATACGCAGTATTTT.

V and J are TRBV20-1 and TRBJ1-2; perhaps TRBD1 as D (6 bases). Germline CDR1 DFQATT, CDR2 SNEGSKA (reference sequence). Trimming pared 6 bases from V and 6 bases from J, leaving 11 bases between. The CDR3 covers 11 residues. CDR3 sequence: CSARTVDGYTF. The CDR3 DNA reads as TGCAGTGCCCGGACAGTTGATGGCTACACCTTC.

This clone was detected a few times. This chain connects TRBV6-6 to TRBJ2-5; no firm D call. In germline, CDR1 is MNHNY, CDR2 SVGAGI (reference sequence). This CDR3 spans 14 amino acids. Trimming removed 0 bases at V and 5 bases at J, with 10 bases between. The CDR3 DNA follows: TGTGCCAGCAGTTACTCGACGGGTCCGGAGACCCAGTACTTC. This gives the protein CASSYSTGPETQYF.

J is TRBJ1-3 and V is TRBV9; 7 bases are a match to TRBD1. The V gene's germline CDR1 is SGDLS and CDR2 YYNGEE. The CDR3 is 16 amino acids. V lost 4 bases, J lost 1 base, and 8 bases stayed unmatched. The CDR3 loop is CASSLRDRASGNTIYF. The CDR3 DNA reads TGTGCCAGCAGCCTCAGAGACAGGGCTTCTGGAAACACCATATATTTT.

The genes are TRBV5-1 and TRBJ1-4; possibly TRBD1 for D (6 bases). In germline, CDR1 is SGHRS, CDR2 YFSETQ. V lost 1 base to trimming and J lost 8 bases, with 18 bases between them. There are 16 residues in the CDR3. The CDR3: CASSLSGDPLREKLFF. The CDR3 DNA reads as TGCGCCAGCAGCTTGTCAGGGGACCCCTTGCGGGAAAAACTGTTTTTT.

In DNA, the CDR3 is TGTGCCAGCAGCCCAACGAACACCGGGGAGCTGTTTTTT. Translation: CASSPTNTGELFF. The rearrangement uses TRBV7-3 and TRBJ2-2; D not certain. V was trimmed by 5 bases and J by 0 bases, leaving 4 bases between them. The CDR3 extends over 13 amino acids. Germline loops: CDR1 SGHTA, CDR2 FQGTGA.

The rearrangement links TRBV7-9 to TRBJ2-5; maybe TRBD1 (5 bases). This CDR3 is built from 16 residues. In germline, CDR1 is SEHNR, CDR2 FQNEAQ (reference sequence). V lost 1 base and J lost 3, with 15 bases in between. The CDR3 DNA reads TGTGCCAGCAGCTTAGTTGTGGGGCTCCTGAAAGAGACCCAGTACTTC. This sequence encodes CASSLVVGLLKETQYF.